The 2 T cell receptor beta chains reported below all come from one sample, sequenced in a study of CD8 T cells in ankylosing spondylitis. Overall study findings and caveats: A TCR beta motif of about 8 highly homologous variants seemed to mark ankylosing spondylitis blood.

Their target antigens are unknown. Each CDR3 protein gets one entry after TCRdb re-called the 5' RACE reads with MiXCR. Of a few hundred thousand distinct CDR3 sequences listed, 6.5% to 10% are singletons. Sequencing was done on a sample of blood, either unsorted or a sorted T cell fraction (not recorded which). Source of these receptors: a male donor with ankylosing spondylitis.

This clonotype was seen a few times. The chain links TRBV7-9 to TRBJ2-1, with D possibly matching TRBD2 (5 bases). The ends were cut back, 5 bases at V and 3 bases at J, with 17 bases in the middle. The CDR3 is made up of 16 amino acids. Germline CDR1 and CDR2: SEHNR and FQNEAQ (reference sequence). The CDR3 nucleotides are TGTGCCAGCAGCCCGGCGGGCATCCGTCACTACAATGAGCAGTTCTTC. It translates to CASSPAGIRHYNEQFF.

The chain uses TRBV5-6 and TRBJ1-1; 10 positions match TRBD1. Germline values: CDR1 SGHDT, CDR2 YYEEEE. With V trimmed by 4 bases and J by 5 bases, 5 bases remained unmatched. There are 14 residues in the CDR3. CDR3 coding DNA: TGTGCCAGCAGCCCGGGACAGGGGATGACTGAAGCTTTCTTT. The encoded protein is CASSPGQGMTEAFF.